This paragraph covers one T cell receptor beta chain sequence. What it recognizes is unknown. The sample originates from a study of cytomegalovirus exposure and HLA in healthy donors. The V gene lost 3 bases and the J gene lost 5 bases, with 10 bases spanning the gap. Germline assignment: CDR1 SGHNT and CDR2 YENEEA. This CDR3 is 13 amino acids long. The study's findings and limits: When analyzed later, a missense DCLRE1C variant was found to be linked to TCR beta V- and J-gene trimming.

The PCR made use of 60 Vbeta and 13 Jbeta primers. Study processing details: In a later analysis, 75 million to 95 million unique TCR beta chains included roughly 11 million shared by two or more donors. Libraries were prepared by immunoSEQ multiplex PCR; TCRdb keeps only in-frame clonotypes and omits some of them. That table furnishes V, J and clone size, whereas the DNA furnished D and trimming. The data show more than 200,000 clones, over 75% seen once. The genes are TRBV11-3 and TRBJ2-5; weak D call: TRBD1 (6 bases). Sequencing was performed on PBMCs. The receptor's source is a man younger than 30 in good health and CMV-seronegative. DNA for the CDR3: TGTGCCAGCAGCTTTACAGGGCGGGAGACCCAGTACTTC. Translation gives CASSFTGRETQYF.